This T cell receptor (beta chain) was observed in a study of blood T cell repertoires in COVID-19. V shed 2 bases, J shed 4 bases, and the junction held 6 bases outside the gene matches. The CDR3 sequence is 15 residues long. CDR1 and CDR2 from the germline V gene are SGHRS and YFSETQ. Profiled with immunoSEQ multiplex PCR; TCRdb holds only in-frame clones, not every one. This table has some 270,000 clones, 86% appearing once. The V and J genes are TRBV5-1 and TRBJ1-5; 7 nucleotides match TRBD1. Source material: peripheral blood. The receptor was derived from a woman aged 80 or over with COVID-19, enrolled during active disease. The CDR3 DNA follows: TGCGCCAGCAGCTTTGAGGGACAGCGTAATCAGCCCCAGCATTTT. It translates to CASSFEGQRNQPQHF.